The entry below describes one TCR beta chain. The antigen remains undetermined. This entry belongs to a study of immune evolution from preneoplasia to lung adenocarcinoma. Points from the study as a whole: Clonality was highest in normal lung, lower in later-stage lesions apparently. From normal lung to invasive adenocarcinoma, top clone frequencies appeared to decrease.

Patients had resection in Japan or China between about 2013 and 2018. Each case's diagnosis was confirmed by two pathologists on H&E. Here immunoSEQ multiplex PCR was the method, and the copy in TCRdb shows in-frame clones only, minus some. The sample consists of under 8,000 clones, about 82% of them appearing once. This CDR3 is built from 16 residues. V was clipped by 6 bases and J by 4 bases; unmatched bases: 10. Germline lookup yields CDR1 MDHEN and CDR2 SYDVKM. The sequenced material came from FFPE minimally invasive lung adenocarcinoma tissue. This chain joins TRBV28 and TRBJ1-3, with 9 bases fitting TRBD1. This clonotype was sampled from a person aged 60-80 years with lung adenocarcinoma. In nucleotides, the CDR3 is TGTGCCAGCAGCCCTACAGGGGGCGTACTAGGAAACACCATATATTTT. Amino acid sequence: CASSPTGGVLGNTIYF. Full variable domain (rest looked up from reference TRBV28 and TRBJ1-3): DVKVTQSSRYLVKRTGEKVFLECVQDMDHENMFWYRQDPGLGLRLIYFSYDVKMKEKGDIPEGYSVSREKKERFSLILESASTNQTSMYLCASSPTGGVLGNTIYFGEGSWLTVV.